This entry lists 31 T cell receptor beta chains sequenced from one sample in a study of blood T cell repertoires in COVID-19. TCRdb's copy holds only in-frame clones and misses some; the assay was immunoSEQ multiplex PCR. The repertoire has around 250,000 clones, roughly 89% of them found once; the top ten carry approximately 2.3%. The sample taken for sequencing was peripheral blood. The receptor source for this set is a woman in her fifties or sixties with COVID-19, enrolled during active disease.

The J gene is TRBJ2-7, the V gene TRBV9; possible D gene TRBD2, 7 bases. Germline lookup yields CDR1 SGDLS and CDR2 YYNGEE. V gave up 1 base and J gave up 9 bases, with 20 bases separating them. CDR3 length: 15 amino acids. The CDR3 loop is CASSVSGTLSTRQYF. CDR3 DNA sequence: TGTGCCAGCAGCGTAAGCGGGACACTCTCTACGAGGCAGTACTTC.

The rearrangement uses TRBV5-4 and TRBJ1-3; maybe TRBD1 (5 bases). The CDR3 runs 16 residues. V was clipped by 5 bases and J by 8 bases, with 23 bases between them. The germline CDR1 and CDR2 sequences are SGHNT and YYREEE (reference sequence). CDR3 DNA: TGTGCCAGCAGTTCAGACAGCCTGATTGAGAGGCACACCATATATTTT. Protein: CASSSDSLIERHTIYF.

The chain combines TRBV19 with TRBJ1-1; D is undetermined. This CDR3 spans 13 amino acids. V was clipped by 8 bases and J by 1 base, with 11 bases between them. In germline, CDR1 is LNHDA, CDR2 SQIVND (reference sequence). CDR3 sequence (DNA): TGTGCCAGTGGCCGAGGAGAGAACACTGAAGCTTTCTTT. Translated, it gives CASGRGENTEAFF.

The chain combines TRBV12-5 with TRBJ1-3, with D possibly being TRBD1 (6 bases). The CDR3 is made up of 21 amino acids. Germline V gene sequence: CDR1 LGHNT, CDR2 FRNRAP. Trimming removed 0 bases at V and 0 bases at J, with 24 bases between. CDR3 protein: CASGLVIGRADRTSSGNTIYF. In DNA form, the CDR3 reads TGTGCTAGTGGTTTGGTAATCGGGAGGGCGGACAGAACGAGCTCTGGAAACACCATATATTTT.

The chain carries TRBV6-2 or TRBV6-3 and TRBJ2-5; 7 bases match TRBD1. This CDR3 is built from 14 residues. Germline V gives CDR1 MNHEY, CDR2 SVGEGT. V was pared by 6 bases and J by 0 bases, with 4 bases of the junction left unmatched. Here the CDR3 reads CASSRGQNQETQYF. DNA for the CDR3: TGTGCCAGCAGCAGGGGACAGAACCAAGAGACCCAGTACTTC.

Concerning this clone itself: Germline is not matched at one junction end, which may reflect a read error. The chain is built from TRBV7-2 and TRBJ1-1, with D unclear. The V gene's germline CDR1 is SGHTA and CDR2 FQGNSA. The CDR3 loop spans 13 amino acids. The CDR3 loop is CASSLALLSEAFF. In DNA form, the CDR3 reads TGTGCCAGCAGCTTAGCGCTCCTCTCTGAGGCTTTCTTT.

The V call is TRBV7-2, the J call TRBJ1-5, with D possibly being TRBD1 (5 bases). This CDR3 is 16 amino acids long. V gave up 5 bases and J gave up 6 bases, with 20 bases separating them. Germline V gene lookup returns CDR1 SGHTA and CDR2 FQGNSA. CDR3 sequence: CASSGEGKGRVQPQHF. Written as DNA, the CDR3 is TGTGCCAGCAGCGGGGAGGGCAAGGGGCGCGTTCAGCCCCAGCATTTT. Based on the CDR3 plus reference TRBV7-2 and TRBJ1-5, the full variable domain is GAGVSQSPSNKVTEKGKDVELRCDPISGHTALYWYRQSLGQGLEFLIYFQGNSAPDKSGLPSDRFSAERTGGSVSTLTIQRTQQEDSAVYLCASSGEGKGRVQPQHFGDGTRLSIL.

The rearrangement joins TRBV10-3 to TRBJ1-2; TRBD1 matches 7 bases. The CDR3 loop spans 18 amino acids. CDR1 and CDR2 (germline): ENHRY, SYGVKD. V gave up 0 bases and J gave up 2 bases; unmatched junction bases: 12. CDR3 DNA: TGTGCCATCAGTGAGTCTCTAACGCCGGGACAGATCAACTATGGCTACACCTTC. Protein sequence: CAISESLTPGQINYGYTF.

This rearrangement joins TRBV7-6 to TRBJ2-1; 8 nucleotides line up with TRBD1. The junction had 4 bases not matched to a gene; V was cut back by 5 bases and J by 1 base. Germline lookup yields CDR1 SGHVS and CDR2 FNYEAQ. The CDR3 extends over 15 amino acids. As DNA, the CDR3 is TGTGCCAGCAGCCCTACAGGGGGATCCTACAATGAGCAGTTCTTC. Protein sequence: CASSPTGGSYNEQFF.

The rearrangement links TRBV2 to TRBJ1-1; 7 bases fit TRBD1. This CDR3 is built from 13 residues. Germline V lookup: CDR1 SNHLY, CDR2 FYNNEI. The V gene end was trimmed by 6 bases and the J gene end by 7 bases; junction bases not matched to a gene: 8. Here the CDR3 reads CASRGTALGEAFF. The CDR3 region has the DNA TGTGCCAGCAGGGGGACAGCTCTTGGTGAAGCTTTCTTT.

The chain recombines TRBV15 with TRBJ1-5, with D unclear. This CDR3 contains 15 residues. Germline CDR1 LNHNV, CDR2 YYDKDF (reference sequence). Trimming cost V 0 bases and J 0 bases, with 6 bases left between them. DNA of the CDR3: TGTGCCACCAGCAGAGATCTCGGTAGCAATCAGCCCCAGCATTTT. This gives the protein CATSRDLGSNQPQHF.

The chain carries TRBV4-2 and TRBJ1-6; 8 positions agree with TRBD1. The CDR3 has 15 residues. V was clipped by 2 bases and J by 6 bases; unmatched bases: 3. Per germline, CDR1 LGHNA and CDR2 YNFKEQ. The CDR3 nucleotides read TGTGCCAGCAGCCAACTTACAGGGGGTAATTCACCCCTCCACTTT. Translating it yields CASSQLTGGNSPLHF.

This chain links TRBV4-2 with TRBJ2-5; TRBD2 agrees at 14 bases. Per germline, CDR1 LGHNA and CDR2 YNFKEQ. The CDR3 extends over 18 amino acids. The junction had 9 bases not matched to a gene; V was cut back by 2 bases and J by 4 bases. The CDR3 is CASSQFISGTSGGETQYF. The DNA for the CDR3 is TGTGCCAGCAGCCAATTCATCTCCGGGACTAGCGGGGGAGAGACCCAGTACTTC.

This chain joins TRBV12-5 and TRBJ2-7, with 13 bases aligning to TRBD2. The CDR3 length is 17 residues. The germline V gene encodes CDR1 LGHNT and CDR2 FRNRAP. V lost 4 bases, J lost 3 bases, and 9 bases stayed unmatched. CDR3 bases: TGTGCTAGTGGTTCGGGCTCAGGGACTAGCGGGGTCTACGAGCAGTACTTC. Its translation is CASGSGSGTSGVYEQYF.

The chain employs TRBV5-1 and TRBJ1-1, with TRBD1 matching over 7 bases. The CDR3 has 14 amino acids. CDR1 and CDR2 from the germline V gene are SGHRS and YFSETQ. V shed 4 bases and J 0 bases; nucleotides not matched to a gene: 3. CDR3 region: CASSRDSMNTEAFF. The CDR3 DNA sequence: TGCGCCAGCAGCCGGGACAGCATGAACACTGAAGCTTTCTTT.

The J gene is TRBJ1-1, the V gene TRBV27, with D unclear. CDR1 and CDR2 from the germline V gene are MNHEY and SMNVEV (reference sequence). The CDR3 is 14 residues long. V was shortened by 3 bases and J by 2 bases, with 10 bases between the two germline ends. The CDR3 DNA is TGTGCCAGCAGTTTTCTCTCAGGCAACACTGAAGCTTTCTTT. Its translation: CASSFLSGNTEAFF.

This chain links TRBV7-9 with TRBJ1-4; TRBD1 matches 8 bases. The CDR3 runs 15 residues. V trimming: 2 bases; J trimming: 6 bases; junction bases outside the gene matches: 5. Germline V gene lookup returns CDR1 SEHNR and CDR2 FQNEAQ (reference sequence). CDR3 nucleotides: TGTGCCAGCAGCTTACAGGGACAGGTTTATGAAAAACTGTTTTTT. This codes for CASSLQGQVYEKLFF.

This chain uses TRBV18 with TRBJ1-4; 8 bases fit TRBD1. In germline, CDR1 is KGHSH, CDR2 LQKENI. With 3 bases clipped from V and 3 bases from J, the junction kept 6 bases outside the gene matches. This CDR3 is 16 amino acids long. The CDR3 reads CASSPPRTGPNEKLFF. The CDR3 DNA reads TGTGCCAGCTCACCCCCCCGGACAGGGCCTAATGAAAAACTGTTTTTT.

This clone was detected only once. V usage is TRBV14 and J usage is TRBJ1-2; 11 bases are shared with TRBD1. The V and J ends lost 2 bases and 4 bases, in that order; junction bases with no gene match: 3. CDR1 and CDR2 from the germline V gene are SGHDN and FVKESK. The CDR3 spans 15 residues. DNA of the CDR3: TGTGCCAGCAGCCAACACGGGACAGGGGGCTATGGCTACACCTTC. Translating gives CASSQHGTGGYGYTF.

Here the CDR3 DNA reads TGCGCCAGCAGCCAAGAGGCAGGGGGCTCCTACAATGAGCAGTTCTTC. This translates into CASSQEAGGSYNEQFF. This chain connects TRBV4-3 to TRBJ2-1, with TRBD1 matching over 7 bases. J gave up 0 bases and V 0 bases, and 2 bases lay outside the gene matches. This CDR3 is 16 amino acids long. Germline CDR1 and CDR2: LGHNA and YSLEER.

The chain uses TRBV10-1 and TRBJ2-3; 7 nucleotides align to TRBD1. CDR3 length: 19 residues. Germline V gene sequence: CDR1 WNHNN, CDR2 SYGVQD (reference sequence). With V trimmed by 6 bases and J by 2 bases, 20 bases remained unmatched. Here the CDR3 DNA reads TGCGCCAGCAGAGGGGCCTGCCCCGAGACAGGGAACACCACAGATACGCAGTATTTT. Translation gives CASRGACPETGNTTDTQYF.

The chain's CDR3 is CASSLVQGRNTDTQYF. The CDR3 DNA reads as TGTGCCAGCAGCTTAGTTCAGGGGCGCAACACAGATACGCAGTATTTT. The chain uses TRBV7-8 and TRBJ2-3, with TRBD1 as a possible D gene (6 bases). Germline CDR1 is SGHVS and CDR2 is FQNEAQ. The CDR3 is 16 residues long. Trimming shortened V by 1 base and J by 2 bases, and 13 bases separated the two germline ends.

The chain carries TRBV6-2 or TRBV6-3 and TRBJ2-3; 7 nucleotides agree with TRBD2. CDR1 MNHEY and CDR2 SVGEGT come from the germline V gene. The CDR3 runs 15 residues. With 6 bases clipped from V and 2 bases from J, the junction kept 8 bases outside the gene matches. The CDR3 nucleotides read TGTGCCAGCAGCCCAGCGGGGCTCTACACAGATACGCAGTATTTT. Translated, it gives CASSPAGLYTDTQYF.

The gene calls are TRBV12-5 and TRBJ2-5, with 7 positions matching TRBD1. Per the germline V gene, CDR1 is LGHNT and CDR2 is FRNRAP. Trimming took 0 bases from V and 4 from J; bases not matched to a gene: 8. CDR3 size: 16 residues. The CDR3 is CASGLVFNRGGETQYF. DNA for the CDR3: TGTGCTAGTGGTTTGGTTTTCAACAGGGGCGGAGAGACCCAGTACTTC.

The genes are TRBV3-1 (or the pseudogene TRBV3-2) and TRBJ1-2; 7 bases line up with TRBD1. CDR1 and CDR2 from the germline V gene are LGHDT and YNNKEL (reference sequence). This CDR3 has 16 residues. The J segment lost 3 bases and the V segment lost 0 bases, leaving 7 bases of the junction unmatched. The CDR3 DNA is TGTGCCAGCAGCCAAGAACCGACAGGGATGGACTATGGCTACACCTTC. Its translation: CASSQEPTGMDYGYTF.

J is TRBJ2-3 and V is TRBV5-8; possible D gene TRBD2, 6 bases. Between the trimmed V and J ends, which lost 2 bases and 0 bases, there was a span of 16 bases. Germline-derived CDR1 and CDR2 are SGHTS and YDEGEE. The CDR3 loop spans 17 amino acids. The CDR3 loop reads CASSFHRGIASTDTQYF. DNA for the CDR3: TGTGCCAGCAGCTTCCATCGGGGGATTGCTAGCACAGATACGCAGTATTTT.

The V call is TRBV28, the J call TRBJ1-4, with 9 nucleotides matching TRBD1. The CDR3 runs 15 residues. Germline loops: CDR1 MDHEN, CDR2 SYDVKM. Unmatched junction bases numbered 9, after V lost 6 bases and J lost 7 bases. The CDR3, as DNA: TGTGCCAGCAGGGAACCGGGACAGGGACGTGAAAAACTGTTTTTT. It specifies CASREPGQGREKLFF.

The V and J genes are TRBV11-2 and TRBJ2-5; TRBD2 might be the D (7 bases). This CDR3 has 14 residues. Germline V gene sequence: CDR1 SGHAT, CDR2 FQNNGV. Trimming took off 0 bases at V and 6 bases at J, with 11 bases between the two ends. The CDR3 DNA sequence: TGTGCCAGCAGCTTAGACAGGGGAGGGCAGACCCAGTACTTC. Translation gives CASSLDRGGQTQYF.

The chain employs TRBV4-2 and TRBJ1-1; D is ambiguous. CDR3 length: 14 residues. V was shortened by 1 base and J by 4 bases, with 10 bases between the two germline ends. CDR1 and CDR2 from the germline V gene are LGHNA and YNFKEQ. The CDR3 reads CASSQGVRGTEAFF. In DNA form, the CDR3 reads TGTGCCAGCAGCCAAGGGGTTCGGGGCACTGAAGCTTTCTTT.

Points on this clone: This CDR3 is also generated by other DNA sequences in the sample. The chain employs TRBV7-3 and TRBJ1-1; D unclear. Trimming shortened V by 3 bases and J by 1 base, and 6 bases separated the two germline ends. CDR1 is SGHTA, CDR2 FQGTGA, per germline. The CDR3 has 13 amino acids. The chain's CDR3 is CASSFSENTEAFF. CDR3 nucleotide sequence: TGTGCCAGCAGCTTTTCAGAGAACACTGAAGCTTTCTTT.

V usage is TRBV6-6 and J usage is TRBJ1-6, with a weak D call TRBD1 (6 bases). The CDR3 spans 15 residues. V gave up 2 bases and J gave up 6 bases, with 11 bases separating them. Looked up from germline, CDR1 is MNHNY and CDR2 is SVGAGI (reference sequence). The CDR3 spells CASSYQGGSNSPLHF. The DNA of the CDR3 is TGTGCCAGCAGTTACCAAGGGGGTAGTAATTCACCCCTCCACTTT.